What follows are 20 T cell receptor beta chains derived from one specimen sequenced in a study of shared clonotypes between healthy human individuals (dated by TCRdb to about 2020). CD8 naive samples consisted of CD45RO-negative cells that were positively selected for CCR7, yielding a CD45RA+CCR7+ population without TemRA cells. The library was produced with the immunoSEQ multiplex PCR assay. What TCRdb holds here is the immuneACCESS table cut down to in-frame rearrangements. Part of the clones is not present; checked against another copy, under half of the missing clones reflect an unresolved V gene, and the others are unexplained. Across this sample there are hundreds of thousands of clones, with approximately 96% seen only once. About 0.12% of the sample goes to the ten largest clones. Sequenced input: naive CD8+ T cells sorted from blood. The meaning of the sample's cell subset or site label: CD45RA+CCR7+. Receptors originate from a woman in her 30s in good health.

The count of this clone is one. The V gene is TRBV27, the J gene TRBJ1-1; tentatively, D is TRBD1 (5 bases). CDR3 length equals 15 residues. The ends were cut back, 5 bases at V and 4 bases at J, with 17 bases in the middle. The germline gives CDR1 MNHEY, CDR2 SMNVEV (reference sequence). The CDR3 DNA reads TGTGCCAGCAGTCATAAACCGGGACGGGGCACTGAAGCTTTCTTT. It translates to CASSHKPGRGTEAFF.

The genes are TRBV7-6 and TRBJ2-3; 13 bases agree with TRBD2. CDR3 size: 17 residues. J lost 3 bases, V lost 4 bases, and 7 bases had no gene match. CDR1 and CDR2 from the germline V gene are SGHVS and FNYEAQ. The CDR3 spells CASSSGTSGTSTDTQYF. CDR3 nucleotides: TGTGCCAGCAGCTCCGGGACTAGCGGGACTAGTACAGATACGCAGTATTTT.

This chain uses TRBV5-1 with TRBJ2-3; D is possibly TRBD2 (5 bases). V was shortened by 2 bases and J by 2 bases, with 15 bases between the two germline ends. The CDR3 is made up of 16 amino acids. From germline, CDR1 is SGHRS and CDR2 YFSETQ. CDR3 DNA: TGCGCCAGCAGCTTTAAGTGGGAGCCGAACACAGATACGCAGTATTTT. It encodes CASSFKWEPNTDTQYF.

CDR3 loop: CASSSTPGTPEVTDTQYF. In nucleotides, the CDR3 is TGTGCCAGCAGCTCAACTCCCGGGACTCCCGAAGTTACAGATACGCAGTATTTT. The chain couples TRBV28 to TRBJ2-3, with D possibly matching TRBD2 (6 bases). Germline CDR1 MDHEN, CDR2 SYDVKM. Trimming stripped 6 bases from V and 3 bases from J, with 25 bases between. CDR3 length: 18 residues.

The rearrangement links TRBV4-1 to TRBJ2-7; 9 bases are a match to TRBD2. The V and J ends lost 4 bases and 10 bases, in that order; junction bases with no gene match: 14. The germline V gene encodes CDR1 MGHRA and CDR2 YSYEKL. The CDR3 runs to 15 residues. CDR3 residues: CASSPGLADVLGQYF. The CDR3 DNA reads as TGCGCCAGCAGCCCGGGACTAGCCGACGTTCTGGGCCAGTACTTC.

The chain is built from TRBV7-9 and TRBJ1-2, with D hard to call. Germline lookup yields CDR1 SEHNR and CDR2 FQNEAQ (reference sequence). The V end lost 5 bases, the J end lost 1 base, and 17 bases lay between the germline ends. The CDR3 consists of 16 residues. The CDR3, as DNA: TGTGCCAGCAGCCCCCCCGCGAGGGCCCTTAACTATGGCTACACCTTC. It translates to CASSPPARALNYGYTF.

The chain links TRBV5-4 to TRBJ2-7; a weak D match, TRBD2 (6 bases). The CDR3 is 12 amino acids. V was trimmed by 4 bases and J by 6 bases, leaving 11 bases between them. Germline-derived CDR1 and CDR2 are SGHNT and YYREEE (reference sequence). The CDR3 region is CASSKSSVEQYF. In DNA, the CDR3 is TGTGCCAGCAGCAAATCTAGCGTCGAGCAGTACTTC.

The V call is TRBV28, the J call TRBJ2-7; 16 nucleotides align to TRBD2. This CDR3 contains 16 residues. Looked up from germline, CDR1 is MDHEN and CDR2 is SYDVKM. Losses at the gene ends were 5 bases for V and 2 bases for J; bases not matched to a gene: 3. The CDR3 DNA reads as TGTGCCAGCAGTCCGGGGACTAGCGGGAGGGCCTACGAGCAGTACTTC. Encoded protein: CASSPGTSGRAYEQYF.

The CDR3 protein is CASRTGGREAFF. CDR3 in DNA: TGTGCCAGCAGAACAGGGGGGCGTGAAGCTTTCTTT. The chain couples TRBV27 to TRBJ1-1, with 8 positions matching TRBD1. The CDR3 has 12 amino acids. Germline values: CDR1 MNHEY, CDR2 SMNVEV (reference sequence). V shed 6 bases and J 7 bases; nucleotides not matched to a gene: 4.

V is TRBV10-1 and J is TRBJ1-5; D gene unclear. The germline V gene has CDR1 WNHNN and CDR2 SYGVQD (reference sequence). The length of the CDR3 is 17 residues. V was shortened by 0 bases and J by 0 bases, with 12 bases between the two germline ends. CDR3 loop: CASSESPFDGSNQPQHF. CDR3 nucleotides: TGCGCCAGCAGTGAGTCCCCCTTCGACGGTAGCAATCAGCCCCAGCATTTT.

As to this clone: One end of the junction fails to match germline, which may point to a read error. The chain carries TRBV6-5 and TRBJ1-1, with 10 bases fitting TRBD1. The CDR3 covers 15 residues. Germline CDR1 MNHEY, CDR2 SVGAGI. CDR3 sequence reads: CASSDSGTGATEAFF. The DNA for the CDR3 is TGTGCCAGCAGTGACTCCGGGACAGGGGCCACTGAAGCTTTCTTT.

This rearrangement joins TRBV2 to TRBJ1-2, with D perhaps matching TRBD1 (6 bases). Trimming removed 10 bases from V and 6 bases from J, with 27 bases in between. There are 16 residues in the CDR3. Germline V lookup: CDR1 SNHLY, CDR2 FYNNEI. CDR3 in amino acids: CAIPRGETPLSNGYTF. The CDR3 bases are TGTGCCATCCCAAGGGGGGAGACACCGCTATCAAATGGCTACACCTTC.

The CDR3 DNA follows: TGCGCCAGCAGCCAAGAGAGCATCAGTTTCTACGAGCAGTACTTC. This sequence encodes CASSQESISFYEQYF. The chain recombines TRBV4-1 with TRBJ2-7; D remains ambiguous. Germline lookup yields CDR1 MGHRA and CDR2 YSYEKL. Trimming cost V 0 bases and J 3 bases, with 12 bases left between them. This CDR3 region has 15 residues.

The rearrangement joins TRBV4-1 to TRBJ2-7; the D call may be TRBD1 or TRBD2 (6 bases each). V lost 2 bases, J lost 6 bases, and 14 bases lay in between. Germline V gene data show CDR1 as MGHRA and CDR2 as YSYEKL. The CDR3 is 14 residues long. CDR3 nucleotides: TGCGCCAGCAGCCAATCTGCAGGGGAGGTCGAGCAGTACTTC. Translated, it gives CASSQSAGEVEQYF.

This chain joins TRBV6-1 and TRBJ2-5, with D maybe TRBD2 (5 bases). Trimming removed 5 bases at V and 3 bases at J, with 16 bases between. Germline V CDR1 and CDR2: MNHNS, SASEGT. The CDR3 consists of 15 residues. CDR3 in DNA: TGTGCCAGCAGTCCGATAGCGTCACGGGAAGAGACCCAGTACTTC. It codes for CASSPIASREETQYF.

In this sample, this clone turned up once. The chain combines TRBV27 with TRBJ2-3; TRBD1 is a possible D gene (6 bases). V lost 5 bases and J 4 bases, leaving 16 bases between the germline ends. This CDR3 comprises 15 residues. Per the germline V gene, CDR1 is MNHEY and CDR2 is SMNVEV (reference sequence). Here the CDR3 DNA reads TGTGCCAGCAGTCCCCTAGGGGGAACCGCAGATACGCAGTATTTT. Translated: CASSPLGGTADTQYF.

The chain couples TRBV4-1 to TRBJ2-5, with D maybe TRBD1 (5 bases). Germline V gives CDR1 MGHRA, CDR2 YSYEKL. The CDR3 length is 12 residues. V dropped 2 bases and J dropped 5 bases, with 6 bases sitting between them. The chain's CDR3 is CASSQPGETQYF. CDR3 bases: TGCGCCAGCAGCCAACCAGGGGAGACCCAGTACTTC.

The CDR3 nucleotides read TGTGCCATCAGTGAGGAAGGGGAAGAAAAACTGTTTTTT. This encodes CAISEEGEEKLFF. The chain combines TRBV10-3 with TRBJ1-4; a weak D match, TRBD1 (5 bases). This CDR3 has 13 residues. Germline V gene data show CDR1 as ENHRY and CDR2 as SYGVKD. V was trimmed by 2 bases and J by 8 bases, leaving 9 bases between them.

The chain couples TRBV27 to TRBJ1-5; 8 positions agree with TRBD1. CDR3 length: 20 amino acids. V was pared by 6 bases and J by 1 base, with 20 bases of the junction left unmatched. CDR1 MNHEY and CDR2 SMNVEV come from the germline V gene (reference sequence). For the CDR3, the DNA is TGTGCCAGCAGCCCTACCTTCGGGTGGCAGGGGGCGGCGAGCAATCAGCCCCAGCATTTT. It translates to CASSPTFGWQGAASNQPQHF.

This chain joins TRBV7-9 and TRBJ2-1; 7 bases agree with TRBD2. V shed 5 bases and J 7 bases; nucleotides not matched to a gene: 11. Germline V gene sequence: CDR1 SEHNR, CDR2 FQNEAQ (reference sequence). This CDR3 region has 15 residues. CDR3 nucleotides: TGTGCCAGCAGCCCCGGGGGGAGTCTGAGGAATGAGCAGTTCTTC. This encodes CASSPGGSLRNEQFF.